Listed here are 15 T cell receptor beta chains from one sample, sequenced in a study of CD8 T cells in ankylosing spondylitis. Broader study findings: Characteristic of ankylosing spondylitis blood, it appeared, was a TCR beta motif comprising about eight highly homologous variants.

Their antigen targets remain unknown. TCRdb re-called the 5' RACE reads with MiXCR, one entry per CDR3 protein. Among 700,000 to 1,000,000 distinct CDR3 sequences listed, about 12% were seen once. Sequenced input: blood, either unsorted or a sorted T cell fraction (not recorded which). These receptors were collected from a male donor with ankylosing spondylitis.

The rearrangement uses TRBV5-1 and TRBJ1-2; tentatively, D is TRBD1 (5 bases). Looked up from germline, CDR1 is SGHRS and CDR2 is YFSETQ. This CDR3 region has 15 residues. V was pared by 0 bases and J by 6 bases, with 15 bases between. The chain's CDR3 is CASSLAGATVDGYTF. The DNA of the CDR3 is TGCGCCAGCAGCTTGGCGGGTGCGACAGTTGATGGCTACACCTTC.

The V and J genes are TRBV5-1 and TRBJ2-6, with D tentatively TRBD1 or TRBD2 (5 bases each). CDR3 size: 17 residues. Germline values: CDR1 SGHRS, CDR2 YFSETQ. V was clipped by 4 bases and J by 0 bases, with 14 bases between them. CDR3 DNA sequence: TGCGCCAGCAGCAGATGGACGGGACGCTCTGGGGCCAACGTCCTGACTTTC. Its translation: CASSRWTGRSGANVLTF.

The chain carries TRBV5-6 and TRBJ2-3; 12 nucleotides align to TRBD2. The length of the CDR3 is 15 residues. Germline V gives CDR1 SGHDT, CDR2 YYEEEE. With 2 bases clipped from V and 5 bases from J, the junction kept 3 bases outside the gene matches. Written as DNA, the CDR3 is TGTGCCAGCAGCTTCGAACTAGCGGGAGGAGATACGCAGTATTTT. Residues: CASSFELAGGDTQYF.

Here the CDR3 reads CASSPIGTQSEAFF. The DNA for the CDR3 is TGTGCCAGCAGCCCCATAGGGACACAATCTGAAGCTTTCTTT. The chain carries TRBV3-1 and TRBJ1-1; possible D gene TRBD1, 6 bases. With 4 bases removed from V and 6 bases from J, the gap between germline ends came to 15 bases. Germline CDR1 reads LGHDT; CDR2 reads YNNKEL (reference sequence). The CDR3 is 14 residues long.

The chain recombines TRBV20-1 with TRBJ2-3, with 7 bases that match TRBD2. In germline, CDR1 is DFQATT, CDR2 SNEGSKA (reference sequence). The CDR3 loop spans 14 amino acids. V lost 3 bases, J lost 1 base, and 4 bases stayed unmatched. CDR3 in amino acids: CSASMAGGTDTQYF. In DNA form, the CDR3 reads TGCAGTGCTAGTATGGCGGGGGGCACAGATACGCAGTATTTT.

The gene calls are TRBV7-2 and TRBJ2-1, with D possibly matching TRBD2 (6 bases). Germline CDR1 is SGHTA and CDR2 is FQGNSA. Trimming took off 3 bases at V and 8 bases at J, with 11 bases between the two ends. This CDR3 is 13 amino acids long. The CDR3: CASSLAGSYEQFF. DNA of the CDR3: TGTGCCAGCAGCTTGGCGGGGTCCTATGAGCAGTTCTTC.

The rearrangement links TRBV7-3 to TRBJ2-1; D is ambiguous. V lost 0 bases, J lost 10 bases, and 10 bases lay in between. The CDR3 consists of 13 residues. Per germline, CDR1 SGHTA and CDR2 FQGTGA. The CDR3 nucleotides read TGTGCCAGCAGCTTAACCCCAAGACGGGAGCAGTTCTTC. Translation: CASSLTPRREQFF.

The chain has TRBV7-2 and TRBJ1-1; no firm D call. Germline-derived CDR1 and CDR2 are SGHTA and FQGNSA. Trimming stripped 5 bases from V and 6 bases from J, with 16 bases between. This CDR3 region has 14 residues. The CDR3: CASSVKSGLAEAFF. In nucleotides, the CDR3 is TGTGCCAGCAGCGTAAAGTCTGGCTTGGCTGAAGCTTTCTTT.

The rearrangement uses TRBV20-1 and TRBJ2-7; 12 bases fit TRBD1. The germline V gene encodes CDR1 DFQATT and CDR2 SNEGSKA (reference sequence). This CDR3 has 15 residues. V trimming: 5 bases; J trimming: 8 bases; junction bases outside the gene matches: 13. CDR3 nucleotides: TGCAGTGCTCCCGAGTCGGGACAGGGGGCTAGTCAGCAGTACTTC. It translates to CSAPESGQGASQQYF.

This clonotype was observed at least ten times. The chain employs TRBV20-1 and TRBJ2-7; D is unresolved. The CDR3 consists of 11 residues. V was clipped by 5 bases and J by 0 bases, with 5 bases between them. Germline V gives CDR1 DFQATT, CDR2 SNEGSKA (reference sequence). In DNA, the CDR3 is TGCAGTGCTTCCGACTCCTACGAGCAGTACTTC. It is translated as CSASDSYEQYF.

This clonotype has just a few counts. The chain is built from TRBV6-1 and TRBJ1-5; D is perhaps TRBD1 (6 bases). This CDR3 is built from 16 residues. V was cut by 7 bases and J by 0 bases, with 16 bases left in between. Germline loops: CDR1 MNHNS, CDR2 SASEGT. The CDR3 reads CASIPGQQYSNQPQHF. CDR3 DNA sequence: TGTGCCAGCATCCCCGGACAGCAATATAGCAATCAGCCCCAGCATTTT.

This clonotype has at least ten counts. The rearrangement links TRBV20-1 to TRBJ2-5, with a weak D call TRBD1 (5 bases). Trimming stripped 0 bases from V and 4 bases from J, with 9 bases between. The CDR3 consists of 13 residues. Germline values: CDR1 DFQATT, CDR2 SNEGSKA (reference sequence). CDR3 DNA sequence: TGCAGTGCTAGAGAGGGTCAGGGAGAGACCCAGTACTTC. Residues: CSAREGQGETQYF.

This clonotype was observed at least ten times. V and J are TRBV11-2 and TRBJ2-7; TRBD1 aligns across 7 bases. The CDR3 sequence is 15 residues long. The germline gives CDR1 SGHAT, CDR2 FQNNGV. Trimming at V came to 5 bases and at J to 2 bases, leaving 9 bases not matched to a gene. CDR3 DNA: TGTGCCAGCAGCCAACTAGGGACAGAGCCCTACGAGCAGTACTTC. Protein: CASSQLGTEPYEQYF.

This clonotype was recorded a few times. The genes are TRBV18 and TRBJ1-4, with D uncertain. CDR1 and CDR2 from the germline V gene are KGHSH and LQKENI. This CDR3 is built from 13 residues. The V and J ends lost 1 base and 8 bases respectively, with 8 bases between them. The CDR3 here is CASSPLGGEKLFF. The CDR3, as DNA: TGTGCCAGCTCACCACTGGGAGGGGAAAAACTGTTTTTT.

The chain has TRBV5-1 and TRBJ2-2; maybe TRBD1 (5 bases). Deletions cut 4 bases from V and 1 base from J, with 11 bases between. Germline CDR1 is SGHRS and CDR2 is YFSETQ. CDR3 length: 15 residues. CDR3 amino acids: CASSPNTGNTGELFF. CDR3 in DNA: TGCGCCAGCAGCCCAAACACAGGGAACACCGGGGAGCTGTTTTTT.